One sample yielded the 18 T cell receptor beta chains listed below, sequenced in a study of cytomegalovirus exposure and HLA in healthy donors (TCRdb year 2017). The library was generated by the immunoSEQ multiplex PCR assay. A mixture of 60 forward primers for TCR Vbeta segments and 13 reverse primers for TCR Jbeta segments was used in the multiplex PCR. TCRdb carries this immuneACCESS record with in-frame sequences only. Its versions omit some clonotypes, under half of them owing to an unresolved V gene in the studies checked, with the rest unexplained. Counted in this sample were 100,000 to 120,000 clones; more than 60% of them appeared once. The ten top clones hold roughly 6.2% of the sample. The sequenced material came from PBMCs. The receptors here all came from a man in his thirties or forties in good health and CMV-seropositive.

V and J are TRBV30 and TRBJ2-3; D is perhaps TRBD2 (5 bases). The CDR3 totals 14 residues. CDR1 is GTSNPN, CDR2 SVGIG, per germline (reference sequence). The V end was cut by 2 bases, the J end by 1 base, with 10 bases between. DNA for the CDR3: TGTGCCTGGAGTATCCGTAGCGGCACAGATACGCAGTATTTT. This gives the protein CAWSIRSGTDTQYF.

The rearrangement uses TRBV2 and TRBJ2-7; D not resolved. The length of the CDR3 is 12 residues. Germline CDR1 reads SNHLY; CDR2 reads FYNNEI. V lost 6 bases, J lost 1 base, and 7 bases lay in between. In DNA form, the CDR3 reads TGTGCCAGCAGATCAGTGTCCTACGAGCAGTACTTC. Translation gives CASRSVSYEQYF.

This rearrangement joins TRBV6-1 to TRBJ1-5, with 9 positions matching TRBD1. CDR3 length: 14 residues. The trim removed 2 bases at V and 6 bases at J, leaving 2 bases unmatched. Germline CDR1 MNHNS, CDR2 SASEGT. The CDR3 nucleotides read TGTGCCAGCAGTGAAACAGGGGGCGTTCAGCCCCAGCATTTT. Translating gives CASSETGGVQPQHF.

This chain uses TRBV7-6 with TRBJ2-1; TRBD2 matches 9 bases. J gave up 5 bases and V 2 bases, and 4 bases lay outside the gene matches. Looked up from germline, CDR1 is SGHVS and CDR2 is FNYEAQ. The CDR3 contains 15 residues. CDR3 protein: CASSLRTSENNEQFF. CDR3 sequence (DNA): TGTGCCAGCAGCTTAAGGACTAGCGAGAACAATGAGCAGTTCTTC.

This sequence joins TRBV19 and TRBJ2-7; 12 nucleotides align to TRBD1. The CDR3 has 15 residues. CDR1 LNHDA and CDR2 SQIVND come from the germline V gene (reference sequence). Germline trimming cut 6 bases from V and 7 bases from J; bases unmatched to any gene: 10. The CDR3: CASSSGTGGSLEQYF. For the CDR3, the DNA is TGTGCCAGTAGCTCCGGGACAGGGGGCTCTCTAGAGCAGTACTTC.

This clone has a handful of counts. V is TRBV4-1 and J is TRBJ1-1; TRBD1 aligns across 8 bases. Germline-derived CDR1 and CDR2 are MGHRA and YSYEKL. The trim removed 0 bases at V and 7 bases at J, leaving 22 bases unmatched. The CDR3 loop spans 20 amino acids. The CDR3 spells CASSQDPQGEFWGRFREAFF. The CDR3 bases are TGCGCCAGCAGCCAAGATCCACAGGGGGAATTTTGGGGTCGGTTCCGTGAAGCTTTCTTT.

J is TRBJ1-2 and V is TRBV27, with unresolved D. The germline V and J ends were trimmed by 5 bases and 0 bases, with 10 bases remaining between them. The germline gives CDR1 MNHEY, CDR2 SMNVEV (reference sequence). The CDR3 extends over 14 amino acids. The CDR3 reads CASSRERANYGYTF. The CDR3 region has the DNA TGTGCCAGCAGTAGGGAGCGGGCTAACTATGGCTACACCTTC.

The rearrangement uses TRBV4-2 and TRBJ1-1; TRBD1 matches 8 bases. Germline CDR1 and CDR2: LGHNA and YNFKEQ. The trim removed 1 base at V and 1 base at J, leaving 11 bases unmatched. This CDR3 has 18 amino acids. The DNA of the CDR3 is TGTGCCAGCAGCCAAGCTCCAGGACAGGGAAGGACGAACACTGAAGCTTTCTTT. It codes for CASSQAPGQGRTNTEAFF.

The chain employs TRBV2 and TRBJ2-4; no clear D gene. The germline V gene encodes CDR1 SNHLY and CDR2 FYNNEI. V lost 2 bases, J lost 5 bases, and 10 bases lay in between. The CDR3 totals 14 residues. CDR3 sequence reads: CASSESPGQNIQYF. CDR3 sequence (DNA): TGTGCCAGCAGTGAATCTCCGGGTCAAAACATTCAGTACTTC. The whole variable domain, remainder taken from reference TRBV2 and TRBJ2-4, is EPEVTQTPSHQVTQMGQEVILRCVPISNHLYFYWYRQILGQKVEFLVSFYNNEISEKSEIFDDQFSVERPDGSNFTLKIRSTKLEDSAMYFCASSESPGQNIQYFGAGTRLSVL.

The CDR3 loop is CASSTSSGANVLTF. CDR3 DNA sequence: TGTGCCAGCTCAACAAGCTCTGGGGCCAACGTCCTGACTTTC. The V call is TRBV6-4, the J call TRBJ2-6; no firm D call. CDR1 and CDR2 (germline): MRHNA, SNTAGT. With 8 bases removed from V and 0 bases from J, the gap between germline ends came to 8 bases. The CDR3 length is 14 residues.

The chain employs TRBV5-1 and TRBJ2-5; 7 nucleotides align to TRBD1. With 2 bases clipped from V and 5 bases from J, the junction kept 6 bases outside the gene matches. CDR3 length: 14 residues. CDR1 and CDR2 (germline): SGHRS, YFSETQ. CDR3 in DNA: TGCGCCAGCAGCTTCTCAGGGGGTAGGGAGACCCAGTACTTC. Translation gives CASSFSGGRETQYF. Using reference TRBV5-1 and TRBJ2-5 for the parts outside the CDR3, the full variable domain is KAGVTQTPRYLIKTRGQQVTLSCSPISGHRSVSWYQQTPGQGLQFLFEYFSETQRNKGNFPGRFSGRQFSNSRSEMNVSTLELGDSALYLCASSFSGGRETQYFGPGTRLLVL.

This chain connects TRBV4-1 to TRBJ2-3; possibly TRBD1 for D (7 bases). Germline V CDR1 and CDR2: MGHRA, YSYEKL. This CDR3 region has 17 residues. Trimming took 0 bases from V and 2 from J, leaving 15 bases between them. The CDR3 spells CASSQDQPGGPTDTQYF. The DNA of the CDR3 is TGCGCCAGCAGCCAAGACCAACCAGGGGGGCCCACAGATACGCAGTATTTT.

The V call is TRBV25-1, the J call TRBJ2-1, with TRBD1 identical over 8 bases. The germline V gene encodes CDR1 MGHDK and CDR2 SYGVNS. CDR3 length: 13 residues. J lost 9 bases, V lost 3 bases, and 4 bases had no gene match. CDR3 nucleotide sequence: TGTGCCAGCAGTGAGCCTCAGGGGGCTGAGCAGTTCTTC. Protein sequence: CASSEPQGAEQFF.

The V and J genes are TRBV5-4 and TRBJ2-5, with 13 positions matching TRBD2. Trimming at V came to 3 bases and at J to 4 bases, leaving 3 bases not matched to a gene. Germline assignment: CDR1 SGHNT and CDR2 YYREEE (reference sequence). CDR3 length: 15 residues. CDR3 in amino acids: CASSSGTSGVETQYF. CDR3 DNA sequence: TGTGCCAGCAGCTCCGGGACTAGCGGGGTAGAGACCCAGTACTTC.

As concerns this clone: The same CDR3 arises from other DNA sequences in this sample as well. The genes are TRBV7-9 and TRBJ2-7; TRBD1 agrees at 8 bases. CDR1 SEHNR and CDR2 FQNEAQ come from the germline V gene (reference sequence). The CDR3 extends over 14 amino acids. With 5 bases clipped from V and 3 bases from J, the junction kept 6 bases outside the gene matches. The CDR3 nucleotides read TGTGCCAGCAGCGCCGGGACAGGAAGCTACGAGCAGTACTTC. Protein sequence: CASSAGTGSYEQYF. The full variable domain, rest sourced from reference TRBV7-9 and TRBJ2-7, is DTGVSQNPRHKITKRGQNVTFRCDPISEHNRLYWYRQTLGQGPEFLTYFQNEAQLEKSRLLSDRFSAERPKGSFSTLEIQRTEQGDSAMYLCASSAGTGSYEQYFGPGTRLTVT.

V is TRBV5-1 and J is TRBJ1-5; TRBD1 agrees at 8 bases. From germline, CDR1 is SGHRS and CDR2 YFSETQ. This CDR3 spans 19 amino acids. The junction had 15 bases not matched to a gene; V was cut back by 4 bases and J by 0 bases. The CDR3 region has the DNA TGCGCCAGCAGCCTGAAACCCGACAGGGGAGAATATAGCAATCAGCCCCAGCATTTT. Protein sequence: CASSLKPDRGEYSNQPQHF.

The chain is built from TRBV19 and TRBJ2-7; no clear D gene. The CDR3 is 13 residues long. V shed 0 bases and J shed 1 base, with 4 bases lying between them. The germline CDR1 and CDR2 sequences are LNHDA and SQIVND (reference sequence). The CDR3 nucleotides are TGTGCCAGTAGTATAGACGGGTCCTACGAGCAGTACTTC. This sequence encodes CASSIDGSYEQYF.

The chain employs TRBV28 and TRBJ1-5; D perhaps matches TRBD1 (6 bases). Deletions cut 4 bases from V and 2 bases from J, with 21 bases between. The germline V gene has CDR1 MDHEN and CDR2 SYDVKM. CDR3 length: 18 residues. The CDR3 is CASSSRFTDSGGNQPQHF. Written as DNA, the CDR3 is TGTGCCAGCAGTTCAAGGTTCACGGACAGTGGTGGCAATCAGCCCCAGCATTTT.